The source of this TCR beta chain is a study of Ad26.COV2.S vaccination and SARS-CoV-2 variants (dated by TCRdb to about 2021). Context from the whole study: Donors in the vaccine arm were drawn from COV1001, a multicentre, randomized, double-blind, placebo-controlled phase I-IIa trial testing Ad26.COV2.S in healthy adults. Ad26.COV2.S was administered intramuscularly at a dose of 5x10^10 or 1x10^11 viral particles, either as one shot or as two shots given 56 days apart. TCRbeta repertoire sequencing served as the tool for gauging how specific and how broad the SARS-CoV-2-reactive T cell receptors were following Ad26.COV2.S vaccination. The TCR-sequenced set comprised around 30 samples: about 19 Ad26.COV2.S vaccine recipients, 5 placebo recipients and 8 SARS-CoV-2 convalescent individuals. Trial participants were randomized into five groups of five, in which low-dose or high-dose Ad26.COV2.S was given once or twice, or placebo was given on both occasions. Throughout the experiments and outcome assessment, investigators stayed blinded to trial group allocation.

The V end gives up 2 bases and the J end 2 bases, leaving 6 bases in the junction not matched to a gene. Taken from cysteine to phenylalanine, the CDR3 has 15 residues. Only the CDR3 part of the read is kept: 45 bases, read in frame from the first base. CDR1 and CDR2, per the germline V gene (reference sequence), are SGHNT and YYREEE. The immunoSEQ Assay was used to sequence TCRbeta CDR3 regions. After extraction, genomic DNA underwent amplification by bias-controlled multiplex PCR, followed by high-throughput sequencing. The paper's processing steps were these. Collapsing and filtering of sequences were performed to quantify the absolute abundance of each unique TCRbeta CDR3 region. T cell fraction was estimated by normalizing TCRbeta template counts to usable DNA, with usable DNA measured through amplification of reference genes found in all nucleated cells. Repertoire TCRs were annotated as SARS-CoV-2-specific when V gene, CDR3 amino acid sequence and J gene were exactly matched to a known reactive TCR set. The reference SARS-CoV-2 TCR set was derived from MIRA and filtered for enrichment in COVID-19-positive ImmuneCODE repertoires, a step that removed public or cross-reactive TCRs. Based on the MIRA antigens, annotated TCRs were further analysed at the level of specific ORF or position within ORF. Breadth was defined as the number of annotated unique rearrangements divided by the total number of unique productive rearrangements, and depth was defined as the summed frequency of the annotated unique rearrangements. Group comparisons of TCR breadth used two-sided Wilcoxon rank-sum tests. TCRdb retrieved this table from immuneACCESS and kept in-frame rearrangements only. Not all clones are present; in checked studies, unresolved V genes account for under half, and no reason is known for the remainder. That table is the source of V, J and clone size, and D and trimming were worked out from the DNA. The sample data list 350,000 to 500,000 clones, and around 90% of these were observed just once. More than 10% of the sample is taken by the ten largest.

In regard to this clone: Which antigen it targets is not known. No base qualities exist here, and no much larger clone lies one base off it.

General conclusions and limits of the study: The study was not powered to compare responses between vaccine doses or regimens. Spike-specific TCR breadth was higher in Ad26.COV2.S recipients than in placebo recipients (P = 0.0014). After vaccination, spike-specific CD8+ and CD4+ T cell responses were reported to show substantial breadth. Comparable non-spike TCR breadth was observed between vaccine and placebo recipients, consistent with only spike being contained in the vaccine. According to the authors, total T cell responses may have been underestimated by the TCR breadth and depth analyses.

The label giving this sample's treatment or condition can be read as: over 15 received Ad26.COV2.S at low or high dose, single or two shots; 5 received placebo; per-sample allocation not given. Repertoires of vaccine and placebo recipients were sequenced from samples collected on day 63 after the first injection. In Cohort 1b, 25 or so adults aged 18-55 years were enrolled at a single site in Boston, USA, between 29 July and 7 August 2020. Ad26.COV2.S was a replication-incompetent adenovirus type 26 vector expressing a prefusion-stabilized SARS-CoV-2 spike protein from the original Wuhan strain. The TCR originated in a person between 18 and 60 years old who received the Ad26.COV2.S COVID-19 vaccine or a placebo. The sequence links TRBV5-4 to TRBJ1-2, and TRBD1 matches 7 of the central bases. The input for sequencing was peripheral blood, taken in a trial of Ad26.COV2.S vaccine versus placebo. The DNA is as follows: TGTGCCAGCAGCTTAGACAGGGACGGCAACTATGGCTACACCTTC. It codes for CASSLDRDGNYGYTF.